This T cell receptor (beta chain) stems from a study of T cell responses to AZD1222 COVID-19 vaccine (TCRdb year 2021). The study in broad terms: Because spike-specific TCR depth and breadth did not differ between the two schedules, AZD1222 recipients who got a second dose at roughly 4 weeks were pooled with those who got a second dose at roughly 12 weeks. A total of 230 or so trial participants underwent TCR sequencing, of whom some 210 received two doses of AZD1222 and about 25 received two doses of the MenACWY control vaccine. Trial participants were enrolled by age into 18-55, 56-69 and 70-plus year subgroups, with roughly 150, 30 and 60 TCR-sequenced participants respectively. Study-wide findings and limitations: After two AZD1222 doses, spike-specific TCR breadth and depth were significantly higher than at day 0 and than in MenACWY recipients. In the small 56-69-year group, the increase in depth fell short of significance, most likely because of low power. No day 14 peak-response samples were available, so repertoires were characterized only after the peak T cell response. Reportedly, close to half of the unique spike-specific TCRs recognized epitopes lying outside the regions that are mutated in the B.1.351 and B.1.1.7 variants. Conclusions about previously exposed vaccinees are limited, since just 6 or 7 AZD1222 recipients were seropositive for SARS-CoV-2 at baseline. CD4 TCRs associated with the vaccine covered the entire spike protein, and the dominant responses were in regions 160-218 and 743-854. Participants were mostly white British, with more females than males. The authors suggested clonal diversity may have been underestimated.

This clone was detected a few times. Its target antigen remains unknown. No much larger clonotype is one base removed from it; base qualities were not supplied. The time point label here, explained by the study, means: baseline before first vaccination. The vaccinee samples were drawn from two UK trials, COV001 and COV002, one of which was a single-blind randomized controlled phase 2/3 trial testing AZD1222 (ChAdOx1 nCoV-19) in healthy adults. For TCRbeta chain sequencing, PBMC samples from trial participants were taken at day 0 and at day 28 after the second dose. V was cut back by 5 bases and J by 4 bases, leaving a gap of 14 bases between them. The germline V gene (reference sequence) provides CDR1 LGHDT and CDR2 YNNKEL. The CDR3 contains 14 residues, cysteine and phenylalanine counted. The only DNA kept is the CDR3, 42 bases in frame from the first base. The CDR3 regions of human TCRbeta chains were analyzed by immunosequencing. The study's own analysis went as follows. Repertoire TCRs were checked for matches against a reference library of SARS-CoV-2-specific TCRs that had been generated using the MIRA antigen-specificity platform. Breadth was defined as the fraction of unique TCRs that were SARS-CoV-2-associated. Depth was defined as the fraction of total T cells that were SARS-CoV-2-associated. Using the MIRA data, every spike-specific TCR was mapped to the spike region that the TCR reacted to and assigned to either a CD4 or a CD8 class. Log10-transformed breadth and depth values were compared by one-way ANOVA with Sidak's multiple comparisons tests. The table was pulled from immuneACCESS by TCRdb, which kept in-frame rearrangements only. Such tables lose some clones; where checked, under half of the loss comes from unresolved V genes, and the rest has no known cause. V, J and clone size reflect that table, while D and trimming were determined from the DNA. The sample records about 78,000 clones, roughly 80% of which are singletons. 2.5% to 3% of the sample is in the top ten clones.

The input for sequencing was peripheral blood, taken on day 0 of AZD1222 vaccination. This chain joins TRBV3-1 (or the pseudogene TRBV3-2) to TRBJ2-5, and possibly TRBD1, on 6 matching bases. The TCR was taken from an adult in good health. The CDR3 reads as follows: CASSRNRAGETQYF. The DNA reads TGTGCCAGCAGCAGGAACAGGGCGGGAGAGACCCAGTACTTC.